The 17 T cell receptor beta chains in this list originate from one sample, sequenced in a study of blood T cell repertoires in COVID-19. The assay was immunoSEQ multiplex PCR, and TCRdb's table has in-frame clones only and misses some. Of some 380,000 clones listed, approximately 77% are singletons. The sample comprised peripheral blood. These receptors were collected from a human donor with acute or convalescent COVID-19. The donor label of this sample is uncertain.

The chain employs TRBV2 and TRBJ2-7; 7 nucleotides match TRBD1. Trimming cost V 6 bases and J 2 bases; bases outside gene matches: 7. The CDR3 sequence is 14 residues long. Germline V gene data show CDR1 as SNHLY and CDR2 as FYNNEI. The CDR3 nucleotides read TGTGCCAGCAGCCAGACAGGGCCTACCTACGAGCAGTACTTC. This codes for CASSQTGPTYEQYF.

V usage is TRBV9 and J usage is TRBJ1-1, with D possibly TRBD1 on 6 matching bases. The CDR3 has 13 amino acids. Trimming stripped 3 bases from V and 7 bases from J, with 13 bases between. CDR1 and CDR2 from the germline V gene are SGDLS and YYNGEE. The CDR3 loop is CASSEGGAGEAFF. For the CDR3, the DNA is TGTGCCAGCAGCGAAGGGGGGGCTGGTGAAGCTTTCTTT.

The CDR3 coding sequence is TGCAGTGCTAGAGAGCGGGCGAGTCCGTTCTTC. Its translation is CSARERASPFF. The V gene is TRBV20-1, the J gene TRBJ2-1; D may be TRBD2 (5 bases). This CDR3 comprises 11 residues. Germline V gene data show CDR1 as DFQATT and CDR2 as SNEGSKA (reference sequence). Deletions cut 0 bases from V and 15 bases from J, with 12 bases between.

This sequence joins TRBV28 and TRBJ2-7, with 8 bases aligning to TRBD1. The germline gives CDR1 MDHEN, CDR2 SYDVKM. CDR3 length: 13 residues. V lost 6 bases and J lost 6; bases outside the gene matches: 7. The CDR3 region has the DNA TGTGCCAGCAGCCTCTCCGGGACAGGCGAGCAGTACTTC. Amino acid sequence: CASSLSGTGEQYF.

CDR3 in amino acids: CASSKAVPSTNEKLFF. The CDR3 DNA reads as TGTGCCAGCTCCAAAGCCGTCCCGTCAACTAATGAAAAACTGTTTTTT. The V and J genes are TRBV18 and TRBJ1-4; D is unresolved. V was pared by 6 bases and J by 0 bases, with 14 bases between. The CDR3 has 16 amino acids. Germline-derived CDR1 and CDR2 are KGHSH and LQKENI.

The chain has TRBV5-1 and TRBJ2-7; the match to TRBD1 covers 11 bases. CDR3 length: 15 amino acids. Germline values: CDR1 SGHRS, CDR2 YFSETQ. V lost 0 bases to trimming and J lost 7 bases; unmatched junction nucleotides: 6. The CDR3 DNA sequence: TGCGCCAGCAGCTTGGATGGACAGGGGGCGAAAGAGCAGTACTTC. The encoded protein is CASSLDGQGAKEQYF.

The chain links TRBV7-9 to TRBJ2-7, with TRBD1 as a possible D gene (5 bases). The CDR3 is made up of 15 amino acids. Germline V lookup: CDR1 SEHNR, CDR2 FQNEAQ (reference sequence). Trimming removed 3 bases at V and 2 bases at J, with 14 bases between. CDR3 bases: TGTGCCAGCAGCTTCTCACCTCAGGGTACCTACGAGCAGTACTTC. It translates to CASSFSPQGTYEQYF.

The rearrangement uses TRBV7-9 and TRBJ1-3; 10 nucleotides agree with TRBD1. This CDR3 region has 15 residues. V dropped 5 bases and J dropped 2; count of bases not matched to a gene: 3. Germline CDR1 reads SEHNR; CDR2 reads FQNEAQ (reference sequence). The CDR3, as DNA: TGTGCCAGCAGCACGGGACAGGGGCCTGGAAACACCATATATTTT. Encoded protein: CASSTGQGPGNTIYF. Together with reference TRBV7-9 and TRBJ1-3, the CDR3 gives the full variable domain: DTGVSQNPRHKITKRGQNVTFRCDPISEHNRLYWYRQTLGQGPEFLTYFQNEAQLEKSRLLSDRFSAERPKGSFSTLEIQRTEQGDSAMYLCASSTGQGPGNTIYFGEGSWLTVV.

This clone was seen once. The J gene is TRBJ2-7, the V gene TRBV19, with D possibly being TRBD2 (7 bases). V was cut by 9 bases and J by 1 base, with 19 bases left in between. The V gene's germline CDR1 is LNHDA and CDR2 SQIVND (reference sequence). This CDR3 has 15 amino acids. DNA for the CDR3: TGTGCCAGCGGAGGGGCAGGGAGGGGGTCCTACGAGCAGTACTTC. Encoded protein: CASGGAGRGSYEQYF. The variable domain in full, with the rest retrieved from reference TRBV19 and TRBJ2-7, is DGGITQSPKYLFRKEGQNVTLSCEQNLNHDAMYWYRQDPGQGLRLIYYSQIVNDFQKGDIAEGYSVSREKKESFPLTVTSAQKNPTAFYLCASGGAGRGSYEQYFGPGTRLTVT.

The sample holds a few counts of this clone. The CDR3 here is CASSHRQEIHANYGYTF. The CDR3 bases are TGTGCCAGTAGTCACCGACAGGAAATTCATGCTAACTATGGCTACACCTTC. The chain recombines TRBV19 with TRBJ1-2; D might be TRBD1 (6 bases). The V and J ends lost 5 bases and 0 bases respectively, with 19 bases between them. The CDR3 contains 17 residues. Germline V lookup: CDR1 LNHDA, CDR2 SQIVND (reference sequence).

V and J are TRBV7-8 and TRBJ2-7; D unresolved. CDR1 and CDR2 from the germline V gene are SGHVS and FQNEAQ. The CDR3 is 11 residues long. V shed 5 bases and J shed 4 bases, with 6 bases lying between them. CDR3 region: CASSPQYEQYF. The DNA of the CDR3 is TGTGCCAGCAGCCCCCAATACGAGCAGTACTTC.

Only a few counts were recorded for this clone. This CDR3 reads CASSYVGGWKTEAFF. In DNA form, the CDR3 reads TGTGCCAGCAGTTACGTGGGGGGTTGGAAAACTGAAGCTTTCTTT. J is TRBJ1-1 and V is TRBV6-2 or TRBV6-3; maybe TRBD1 (5 bases). V was cut by 2 bases and J by 5 bases, with 15 bases left in between. This CDR3 is 15 amino acids long. Germline V CDR1 and CDR2: MNHEY, SVGEGT.

The V and J genes are TRBV2 and TRBJ1-2; the D is unclear. Germline assignment: CDR1 SNHLY and CDR2 FYNNEI. With 8 bases removed from V and 2 bases from J, the gap between germline ends came to 18 bases. This CDR3 has 15 residues. In nucleotides, the CDR3 is TGTGCCAGCTCCCCCCGGGTGGCTCCAAACTATGGCTACACCTTC. This gives the protein CASSPRVAPNYGYTF.

This clone was detected only once. V and J are TRBV3-1 (or the pseudogene TRBV3-2) and TRBJ1-1, with D unresolved. This CDR3 has 15 amino acids. V gave up 0 bases and J gave up 7 bases, with 15 bases separating them. Germline CDR1 and CDR2: LGHDT and YNNKEL (reference sequence). The CDR3 spells CASSQDLALVREAFF. The CDR3, as DNA: TGTGCCAGCAGCCAAGACTTGGCCCTAGTCCGTGAAGCTTTCTTT.

V usage is TRBV6-5 and J usage is TRBJ2-1, with TRBD2 as a possible D gene (7 bases). Germline loops: CDR1 MNHEY, CDR2 SVGAGI. The CDR3 length is 15 residues. V lost 5 bases and J lost 7, with 18 bases in between. The CDR3 protein is CASSTHGGAGNEQFF. CDR3 in DNA: TGTGCCAGCAGTACTCATGGGGGGGCGGGTAATGAGCAGTTCTTC.

This chain links TRBV5-1 with TRBJ2-3; D is possibly TRBD1 (6 bases). V was clipped by 4 bases and J by 2 bases, with 11 bases between them. CDR3 length: 14 residues. Per germline, CDR1 SGHRS and CDR2 YFSETQ. The CDR3 region has the DNA TGCGCCAGCAGCGGGGGCGGGCACACAGATACGCAGTATTTT. Translated, it gives CASSGGGHTDTQYF.

The V gene is TRBV18, the J gene TRBJ1-6; tentatively, D is TRBD1 (5 bases). Germline-derived CDR1 and CDR2 are KGHSH and LQKENI. The V and J ends lost 3 bases and 7 bases respectively, with 13 bases between them. CDR3 length: 15 amino acids. The CDR3 DNA sequence: TGTGCCAGCTCACCCCGGGACTCCATGAATTCACCCCTCCACTTT. The encoded protein is CASSPRDSMNSPLHF.